The 23 T cell receptor beta chains listed next were all sequenced from one sample in a study of T cell responses to AZD1222 COVID-19 vaccine. Assay used: immunoSEQ multiplex PCR; TCRdb lists only in-frame clones, some missing. This sample yields approximately 110,000 clones, of which approximately 85% are seen a single time; roughly 13% belongs to the top ten. The specimen was peripheral blood, collected on day 0 of MenACWY control vaccination. These receptors were collected from an adult in good health.

The chain joins TRBV7-8 to TRBJ1-2; D not resolved. Trimming removed 1 base at V and 0 bases at J, with 12 bases between. CDR1 and CDR2 from the germline V gene are SGHVS and FQNEAQ. The CDR3 has 16 residues. The CDR3 sequence: CASSLEPYIANYGYTF. The DNA for the CDR3 is TGTGCCAGCAGCTTAGAACCCTATATAGCTAACTATGGCTACACCTTC.

The chain couples TRBV30 to TRBJ2-7, with a tentative D call TRBD2 (6 bases). V lost 4 bases and J lost 2, with 15 bases in between. The CDR3 is 14 residues long. Germline V lookup: CDR1 GTSNPN, CDR2 SVGIG (reference sequence). CDR3 DNA sequence: TGTGCCTGGACCACGGGACTCCTTACCTACGAGCAGTACTTC. Its translation: CAWTTGLLTYEQYF.

The rearrangement links TRBV6-5 to TRBJ2-2, with D unclear. V lost 4 bases and J lost 4, with 7 bases in between. Germline V gives CDR1 MNHEY, CDR2 SVGAGI. CDR3 length: 13 amino acids. The CDR3 region is CASSSPRTGELFF. As DNA, the CDR3 is TGTGCCAGCAGTTCCCCCCGCACCGGGGAGCTGTTTTTT.

This clone has just one count. This rearrangement joins TRBV5-1 to TRBJ1-2; possible D gene TRBD1, 5 bases. The germline V and J ends were trimmed by 2 bases and 7 bases, with 15 bases remaining between them. The CDR3 totals 14 residues. CDR1 SGHRS and CDR2 YFSETQ come from the germline V gene. The chain's CDR3 is CASSFETRGRGYTF. As DNA, the CDR3 is TGCGCCAGCAGCTTTGAAACGAGGGGACGTGGCTACACCTTC. Filled out from reference TRBV5-1 and TRBJ1-2, the complete variable domain reads KAGVTQTPRYLIKTRGQQVTLSCSPISGHRSVSWYQQTPGQGLQFLFEYFSETQRNKGNFPGRFSGRQFSNSRSEMNVSTLELGDSALYLCASSFETRGRGYTFGSGTRLTVV.

As to this clone: This sample includes further DNA sequences coding for the same CDR3. The rearrangement joins TRBV7-9 to TRBJ1-1, with D possibly matching TRBD1 (5 bases). CDR1 is SEHNR and CDR2 is FQNEAQ in the germline V gene (reference sequence). Trimming took off 2 bases at V and 2 bases at J, with 6 bases between the two ends. The CDR3 loop spans 13 amino acids. The CDR3 loop is CASSLQGNTEAFF. CDR3 coding DNA: TGTGCCAGCAGCTTACAGGGAAACACTGAAGCTTTCTTT.

The sample holds one count of this clone. The chain uses TRBV6-2 or TRBV6-3 and TRBJ1-3; 7 nucleotides match TRBD1. Losses at the gene ends were 4 bases for V and 7 bases for J; bases not matched to a gene: 7. Germline V gene data show CDR1 as MNHEY and CDR2 as SVGEGT. This CDR3 has 14 amino acids. CDR3 protein: CASSSNDRVNTIYF. Here the CDR3 DNA reads TGTGCCAGCAGTTCCAACGACAGGGTGAACACCATATATTTT.

This chain uses TRBV19 with TRBJ2-1, with D possibly being TRBD2 (5 bases). The CDR3 contains 15 residues. CDR1 is LNHDA and CDR2 is SQIVND in the germline V gene (reference sequence). Trimming left V 7 bases short and J 7 bases short, with 20 bases between. The CDR3 here is CASTPLRAGLNEQFF. In DNA, the CDR3 is TGTGCCAGTACCCCACTTAGGGCGGGCCTAAATGAGCAGTTCTTC.

The chain has TRBV24-1 and TRBJ2-5, with D possibly called TRBD1 or TRBD2 (5 bases each). There are 14 residues in the CDR3. Trimming took 7 bases from V and 2 from J, leaving 13 bases between them. Germline V gene data show CDR1 as KGHDR and CDR2 as SFDVKD. The CDR3: CATSPGDAQETQYF. In DNA, the CDR3 is TGTGCCACCAGCCCCGGGGACGCTCAAGAGACCCAGTACTTC.

The CDR3, as DNA: TGTGCCAGCAGTGAATCCCCGGGGACAGTTGGCTACACCTTC. Translation gives CASSESPGTVGYTF. The chain links TRBV25-1 to TRBJ1-2; 7 bases match TRBD1. J was trimmed by 7 bases and V by 1 base; bases with no gene match: 6. The germline gives CDR1 MGHDK, CDR2 SYGVNS. The CDR3 has 14 amino acids.

The chain joins TRBV11-3 to TRBJ2-1; TRBD2 matches 10 bases. Germline lookup yields CDR1 SGHNT and CDR2 YENEEA. With 0 bases clipped from V and 1 base from J, the junction kept 9 bases outside the gene matches. The CDR3 runs 19 residues. The CDR3 coding sequence is TGTGCCAGCAGCTTAGATCAAGGCGGGACTAGCGTTTCCTACAATGAGCAGTTCTTC. Its protein is CASSLDQGGTSVSYNEQFF.

The chain couples TRBV30 to TRBJ2-7; 7 bases fit TRBD1. Germline CDR1 and CDR2: GTSNPN and SVGIG (reference sequence). V lost 2 bases to trimming and J lost 3 bases; unmatched junction nucleotides: 4. This CDR3 spans 13 amino acids. CDR3 in amino acids: CAWSMAGGYEQYF. In nucleotides, the CDR3 is TGTGCCTGGAGTATGGCAGGGGGCTACGAGCAGTACTTC.

This clone was counted many times. The rearrangement links TRBV4-1 to TRBJ2-7; 14 bases line up with TRBD2. The V segment lost 3 bases and the J segment 6 bases; nucleotides outside the gene matches: 4. This CDR3 contains 15 residues. Germline loops: CDR1 MGHRA, CDR2 YSYEKL. In nucleotides, the CDR3 is TGCGCCAGCAGCCAGGGACTAGCGGGAGACGGCGAGCAGTACTTC. Protein: CASSQGLAGDGEQYF.

Only a few counts were recorded for this clone. This chain uses TRBV2 with TRBJ2-1; 8 nucleotides line up with TRBD2. Germline CDR1 reads SNHLY; CDR2 reads FYNNEI. This CDR3 has 15 amino acids. V lost 7 bases and J lost 5; bases outside the gene matches: 10. The CDR3 loop is CASTTSGITNNEQFF. The CDR3 coding sequence is TGTGCCAGCACCACTAGCGGAATAACCAACAATGAGCAGTTCTTC.

This chain connects TRBV4-3 to TRBJ2-1; D perhaps matches TRBD1 (6 bases). Trimming took 1 base from V and 3 from J, leaving 10 bases between them. This CDR3 is built from 15 residues. Germline CDR1 and CDR2: LGHNA and YSLEER. The CDR3 nucleotides are TGCGCCAGCAGCCAAGTGGAGACAGGCTACAATGAGCAGTTCTTC. Translation gives CASSQVETGYNEQFF.

The chain joins TRBV19 to TRBJ1-5, with D possibly matching TRBD1 (5 bases). Germline values: CDR1 LNHDA, CDR2 SQIVND (reference sequence). The CDR3 spans 12 residues. Trimming took off 5 bases at V and 7 bases at J, with 9 bases between the two ends. Written as DNA, the CDR3 is TGTGCCAGTAGTGTACAGGCGCAGCCCCAGCATTTT. It translates to CASSVQAQPQHF.

This chain joins TRBV5-1 and TRBJ2-1; no clear D. Germline CDR1 and CDR2: SGHRS and YFSETQ. This CDR3 spans 14 amino acids. The ends were cut back, 9 bases at V and 0 bases at J, with 13 bases in the middle. In DNA, the CDR3 is TGCGCCAACGCCGCCCACCCCTCCTACAATGAGCAGTTCTTC. It encodes CANAAHPSYNEQFF.

The V gene is TRBV19, the J gene TRBJ2-3; maybe TRBD2 (6 bases). The CDR3 is 16 amino acids. V dropped 5 bases and J dropped 0 bases, with 15 bases sitting between them. The germline V gene has CDR1 LNHDA and CDR2 SQIVND (reference sequence). The CDR3 sequence: CASSSLKAGSTDTQYF. The CDR3 DNA reads TGTGCCAGTAGTTCCCTAAAAGCGGGCAGCACAGATACGCAGTATTTT.

V and J are TRBV4-2 and TRBJ1-6; D is possibly TRBD1 (5 bases). The CDR3 extends over 17 amino acids. CDR1 LGHNA and CDR2 YNFKEQ come from the germline V gene. V lost 0 bases and J lost 10, with 19 bases in between. As DNA, the CDR3 is TGTGCCAGCAGCCAAGAAGCCGGTGACAGCGGATACTCACCCCTCCACTTT. This translates into CASSQEAGDSGYSPLHF.

V usage is TRBV5-1 and J usage is TRBJ2-7, with 9 positions matching TRBD1. J lost 5 bases, V lost 2 bases, and 8 bases had no gene match. This CDR3 contains 15 residues. Germline V gene sequence: CDR1 SGHRS, CDR2 YFSETQ. The CDR3 coding sequence is TGCGCCAGCAGCTTACCCTCAGGGACAGGGAACGAGCAGTACTTC. It encodes CASSLPSGTGNEQYF.

V and J are TRBV6-2 or TRBV6-3 and TRBJ2-7; D gene unclear. Trimming took 5 bases from V and 2 from J, leaving 4 bases between them. There are 11 residues in the CDR3. Germline lookup yields CDR1 MNHEY and CDR2 SVGEGT. CDR3 amino acids: CASSDTYEQYF. Written as DNA, the CDR3 is TGTGCCAGCAGTGATACCTACGAGCAGTACTTC.

The chain recombines TRBV28 with TRBJ2-5; 8 bases map to TRBD2. CDR1 MDHEN and CDR2 SYDVKM come from the germline V gene. Trimming cost V 3 bases and J 5 bases; bases outside gene matches: 8. The CDR3 extends over 15 amino acids. The CDR3 DNA reads as TGTGCCAGCAGTTTTCTCGGGGGGGGCGGGGAGACCCAGTACTTC. Amino acid sequence: CASSFLGGGGETQYF. Together with reference TRBV28 and TRBJ2-5, the CDR3 gives the full variable domain: DVKVTQSSRYLVKRTGEKVFLECVQDMDHENMFWYRQDPGLGLRLIYFSYDVKMKEKGDIPEGYSVSREKKERFSLILESASTNQTSMYLCASSFLGGGGETQYFGPGTRLLVL.

V gene TRBV9 combines with J gene TRBJ1-3; D is unresolved. CDR3 length: 15 residues. The germline V and J ends were trimmed by 4 bases and 4 bases, with 15 bases remaining between them. CDR1 and CDR2 from the germline V gene are SGDLS and YYNGEE. The CDR3 region has the DNA TGTGCCAGCAGCCAAGGTGGGCTTGGGGGAAACACCATATATTTT. Encoded protein: CASSQGGLGGNTIYF.

This rearrangement joins TRBV9 to TRBJ2-5; D is possibly TRBD2 (5 bases). Looked up from germline, CDR1 is SGDLS and CDR2 is YYNGEE. With 4 bases removed from V and 5 bases from J, the gap between germline ends came to 15 bases. The CDR3 sequence is 14 residues long. The CDR3 coding sequence is TGTGCCAGCAGCCCAGCTGTGGGCGGGGAGACCCAGTACTTC. Protein: CASSPAVGGETQYF. The complete variable domain, with remaining parts taken from reference TRBV9 and TRBJ2-5, reads DSGVTQTPKHLITATGQRVTLRCSPRSGDLSVYWYQQSLDQGLQFLIQYYNGEERAKGNILERFSAQQFPDLHSELNLSSLELGDSALYFCASSPAVGGETQYFGPGTRLLVL.